This section outlines one TCR beta chain sequence together with its context. Its matching antigen is unknown. V was pared by 3 bases and J by 1 base, with 4 bases of the junction left unmatched. There are 15 residues in the CDR3. Germline assignment: CDR1 LNHDA and CDR2 SQIVND (reference sequence). Primers: 60 Vbeta forward and 13 Jbeta reverse. TCRdb's table, derived via immunoSEQ multiplex PCR, lists solely in-frame clones and lacks some. This sample has 200,000 to 250,000 clones, with about four fifths found just once. The data were obtained in a study of cytomegalovirus exposure and HLA in healthy donors. As for the study in general: Samples from HLA-typed donors yielded about 85 million unique TCRs in an early data release.

The study's findings and limits: More than 150 TCR beta chains were listed as cytomegalovirus-associated.

The clonotype originates from a woman in her 40s in good health and CMV-seropositive. This chain uses TRBV19 with TRBJ2-7; the match to TRBD1 covers 9 bases. The sample comprised PBMCs. The CDR3 nucleotides are TGTGCCAGTAGTATCGGCGGGACAGGGTCCTACGAGCAGTACTTC. This encodes CASSIGGTGSYEQYF.